Following are 4 T cell receptor beta chains from one sample sequenced in a study of cytomegalovirus exposure and HLA in healthy donors. 60 Vbeta and 13 Jbeta primers were used in PCR. The assay was immunoSEQ multiplex PCR, and TCRdb's table has in-frame clones only and misses some. The data show 150,000 to 200,000 clones, with approximately 82% seen just once and roughly 7.8% held by the top ten. Material: PBMCs. These receptors were obtained from a middle-aged woman in good health and CMV-seropositive.

The chain links TRBV2 to TRBJ2-3, with 9 positions matching TRBD1. Unmatched junction bases numbered 6, after V lost 7 bases and J lost 1 base. CDR1 SNHLY and CDR2 FYNNEI come from the germline V gene. CDR3 length equals 15 residues. CDR3 loop: CASNPRDRGTDTQYF. CDR3 DNA sequence: TGTGCCAGCAACCCCCGGGACAGGGGCACAGATACGCAGTATTTT.

The rearrangement links TRBV7-3 to TRBJ1-6, with D tentatively TRBD1 (5 bases). The CDR3 loop spans 14 amino acids. V lost 5 bases and J 8 bases, leaving 13 bases between the germline ends. Germline CDR1 reads SGHTA; CDR2 reads FQGTGA. This chain's CDR3 is CASSPDQGDSPLHF. For the CDR3, the DNA is TGTGCCAGCAGCCCTGATCAGGGTGATTCACCCCTCCACTTT.

V gene TRBV5-1 combines with J gene TRBJ2-2, with 10 bases aligning to TRBD1. Germline V gives CDR1 SGHRS, CDR2 YFSETQ. The CDR3 is 15 residues long. Trimming cost V 5 bases and J 5 bases; bases outside gene matches: 6. CDR3 region: CASREGQGRTGELFF. The CDR3 DNA follows: TGCGCCAGCAGAGAGGGACAGGGGCGAACCGGGGAGCTGTTTTTT.

The chain recombines TRBV2 with TRBJ2-7, with D uncertain. The CDR3 runs 12 residues. CDR1 and CDR2 from the germline V gene are SNHLY and FYNNEI. V was shortened by 6 bases and J by 6 bases, with 12 bases between the two germline ends. The CDR3 region is CASSLPPGEQYF. CDR3 coding DNA: TGTGCCAGCAGCCTCCCCCCCGGCGAGCAGTACTTC. Drawing the rest from reference TRBV2 and TRBJ2-7, the complete variable domain is EPEVTQTPSHQVTQMGQEVILRCVPISNHLYFYWYRQILGQKVEFLVSFYNNEISEKSEIFDDQFSVERPDGSNFTLKIRSTKLEDSAMYFCASSLPPGEQYFGPGTRLTVT.